The clone carrying this TCR beta chain was picked up a small number of times. What it recognizes is unknown. Here immunoSEQ multiplex PCR was the method, and the copy in TCRdb shows in-frame clones only, minus some. The table records about 300,000 clones, 70% to 80% of them present only once. These data come from a study of cytotoxic CD8 clonotypes in ibrutinib-treated CLL. Study information: The patients comprised about eleven relapsed/refractory and about 15 treatment-naive cases, 17 IGHV unmutated.

Findings and caveats of the study: A rise in clonality was seen at ibrutinib response, and a fall back toward baseline was seen at progression.

V was trimmed by 4 bases and J by 5 bases, leaving 11 bases between them. Germline V gives CDR1 ENHRY, CDR2 SYGVKD. The CDR3 has 13 residues. The V gene is TRBV10-3, the J gene TRBJ1-2; weak D call: TRBD1 (6 bases). Sequenced here: PBMCs, sampled at disease progression, from a patient treated with ibrutinib. The clonotype originates from a human donor with chronic lymphocytic leukemia. CDR3 coding DNA: TGTGCCATCAGTGGTGGGGGCGGATATGGCTACACCTTC. Residues: CAISGGGGYGYTF.